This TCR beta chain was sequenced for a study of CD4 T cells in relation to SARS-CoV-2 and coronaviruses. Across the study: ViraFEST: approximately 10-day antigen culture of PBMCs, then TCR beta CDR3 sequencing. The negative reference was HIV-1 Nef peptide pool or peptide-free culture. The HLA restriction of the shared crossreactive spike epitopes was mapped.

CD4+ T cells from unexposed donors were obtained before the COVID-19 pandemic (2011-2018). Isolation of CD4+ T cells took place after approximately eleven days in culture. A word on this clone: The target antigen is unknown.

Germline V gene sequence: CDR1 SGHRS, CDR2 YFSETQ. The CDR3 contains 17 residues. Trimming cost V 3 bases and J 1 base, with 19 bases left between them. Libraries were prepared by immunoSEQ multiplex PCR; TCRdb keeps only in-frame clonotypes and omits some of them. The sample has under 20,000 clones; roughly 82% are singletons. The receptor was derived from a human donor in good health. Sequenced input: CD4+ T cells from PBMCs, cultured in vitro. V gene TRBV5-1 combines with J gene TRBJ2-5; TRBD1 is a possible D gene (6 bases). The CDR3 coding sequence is TGCGCCAGCAGCTCTCATAGGGGGAGAGACCTCCAAGAGACCCAGTACTTC. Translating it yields CASSSHRGRDLQETQYF.